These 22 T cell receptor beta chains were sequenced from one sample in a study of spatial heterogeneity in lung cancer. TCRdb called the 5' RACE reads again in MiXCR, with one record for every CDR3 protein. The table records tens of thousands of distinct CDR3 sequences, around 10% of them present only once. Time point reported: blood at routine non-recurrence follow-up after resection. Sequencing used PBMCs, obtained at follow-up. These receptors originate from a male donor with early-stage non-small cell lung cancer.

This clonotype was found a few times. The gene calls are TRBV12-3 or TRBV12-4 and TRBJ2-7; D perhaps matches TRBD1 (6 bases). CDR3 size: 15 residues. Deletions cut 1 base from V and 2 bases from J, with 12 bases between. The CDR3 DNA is TGTGCCAGCAGTTTAGATCAGGGGTCGACCTACGAGCAGTACTTC. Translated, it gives CASSLDQGSTYEQYF.

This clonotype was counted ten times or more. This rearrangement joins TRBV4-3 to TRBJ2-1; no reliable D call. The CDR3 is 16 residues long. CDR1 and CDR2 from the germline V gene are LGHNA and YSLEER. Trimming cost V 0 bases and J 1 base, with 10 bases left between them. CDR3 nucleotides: TGCGCCAGCAGCCAAGACCCAACCGGTTCCTACAATGAGCAGTTCTTC. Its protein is CASSQDPTGSYNEQFF.

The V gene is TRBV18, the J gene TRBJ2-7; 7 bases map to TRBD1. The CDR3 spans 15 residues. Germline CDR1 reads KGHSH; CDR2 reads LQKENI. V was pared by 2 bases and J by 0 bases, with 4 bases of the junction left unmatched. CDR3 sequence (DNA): TGTGCCAGCTCACCAACCCGGGACAGCTCCTACGAGCAGTACTTC. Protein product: CASSPTRDSSYEQYF.

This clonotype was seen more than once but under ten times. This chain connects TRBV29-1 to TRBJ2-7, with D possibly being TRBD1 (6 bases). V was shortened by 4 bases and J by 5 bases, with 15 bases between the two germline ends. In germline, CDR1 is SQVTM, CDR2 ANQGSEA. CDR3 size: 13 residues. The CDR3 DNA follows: TGCAGCGTTGCCGGACAGAGTGGCGACGAGCAGTACTTC. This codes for CSVAGQSGDEQYF.

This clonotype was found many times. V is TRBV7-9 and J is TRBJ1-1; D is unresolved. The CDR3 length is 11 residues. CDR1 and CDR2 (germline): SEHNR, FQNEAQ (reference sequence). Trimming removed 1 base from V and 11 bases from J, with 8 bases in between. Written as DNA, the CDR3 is TGTGCCAGCAGCTTAGTCGGAGGGGCTTTCTTT. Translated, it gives CASSLVGGAFF.

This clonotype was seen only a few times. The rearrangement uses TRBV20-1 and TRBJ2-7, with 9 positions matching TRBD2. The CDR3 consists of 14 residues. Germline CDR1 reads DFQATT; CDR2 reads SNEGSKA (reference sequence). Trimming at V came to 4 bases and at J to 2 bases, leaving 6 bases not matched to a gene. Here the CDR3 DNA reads TGCAGTGCTAAAGCGGGGGGCCTTACCTACGAGCAGTACTTC. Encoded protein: CSAKAGGLTYEQYF.

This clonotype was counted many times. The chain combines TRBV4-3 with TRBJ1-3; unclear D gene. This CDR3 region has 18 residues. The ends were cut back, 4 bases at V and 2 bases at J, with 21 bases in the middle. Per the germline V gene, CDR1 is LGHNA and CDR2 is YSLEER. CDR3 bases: TGCGCCAGCAGCCGGGTAGGGCCGCCCTTGGAAGCTGGAAACACCATATATTTT. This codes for CASSRVGPPLEAGNTIYF.

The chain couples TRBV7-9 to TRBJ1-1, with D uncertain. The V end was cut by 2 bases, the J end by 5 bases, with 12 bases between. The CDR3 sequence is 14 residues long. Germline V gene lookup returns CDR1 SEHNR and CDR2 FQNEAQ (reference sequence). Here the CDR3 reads CASSLIGRFTEAFF. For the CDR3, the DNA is TGTGCCAGCAGCTTAATCGGAAGGTTTACTGAAGCTTTCTTT.

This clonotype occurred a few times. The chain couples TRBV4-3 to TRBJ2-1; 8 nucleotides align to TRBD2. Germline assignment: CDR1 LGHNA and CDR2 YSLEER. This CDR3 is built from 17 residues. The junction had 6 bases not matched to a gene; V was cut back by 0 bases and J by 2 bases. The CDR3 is CASSQELSGGTYNEQFF. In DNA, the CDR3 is TGCGCCAGCAGCCAAGAGTTGAGCGGGGGTACCTACAATGAGCAGTTCTTC.

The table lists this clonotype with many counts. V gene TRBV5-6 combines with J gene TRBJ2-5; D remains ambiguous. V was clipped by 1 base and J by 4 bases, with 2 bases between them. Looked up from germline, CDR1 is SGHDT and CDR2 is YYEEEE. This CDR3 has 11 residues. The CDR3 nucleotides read TGTGCCAGCAGCTTGTTAGAGACCCAGTACTTC. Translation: CASSLLETQYF.

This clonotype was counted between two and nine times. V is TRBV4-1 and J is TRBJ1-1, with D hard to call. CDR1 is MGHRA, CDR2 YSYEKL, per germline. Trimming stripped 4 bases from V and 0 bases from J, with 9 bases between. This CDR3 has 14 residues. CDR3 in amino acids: CASSRQPMNTEAFF. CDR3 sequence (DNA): TGCGCCAGCAGCCGTCAGCCGATGAACACTGAAGCTTTCTTT.

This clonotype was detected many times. CDR3 sequence (DNA): TGTGCCAGCAGTAGACGGATCCAAGAGACCCAGTACTTC. Translating it yields CASSRRIQETQYF. V is TRBV12-3 or TRBV12-4 and J is TRBJ2-5; D gene ambiguous. CDR3 length: 13 residues. Trimming removed 5 bases at V and 1 base at J, with 8 bases between.

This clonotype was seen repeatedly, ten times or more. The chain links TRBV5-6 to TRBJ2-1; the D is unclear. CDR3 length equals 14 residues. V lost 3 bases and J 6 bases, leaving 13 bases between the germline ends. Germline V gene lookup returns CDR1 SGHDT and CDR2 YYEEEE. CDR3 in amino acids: CASSSRLILNEQFF. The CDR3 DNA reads TGTGCCAGCAGCTCTAGACTGATTCTCAATGAGCAGTTCTTC.

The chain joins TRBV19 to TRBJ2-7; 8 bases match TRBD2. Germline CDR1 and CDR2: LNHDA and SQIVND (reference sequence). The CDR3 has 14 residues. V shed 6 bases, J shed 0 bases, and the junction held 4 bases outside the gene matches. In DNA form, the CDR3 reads TGTGCCAGTAGCCAAGGACTAGCCTCCTACGAGCAGTACTTC. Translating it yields CASSQGLASYEQYF.

Here the CDR3 reads CASSLSGTTDEQFF. The CDR3 DNA reads TGTGCCAGCAGTTTAAGTGGGACTACTGATGAGCAGTTCTTC. The chain recombines TRBV28 with TRBJ2-1, with 7 positions matching TRBD2. With 2 bases clipped from V and 8 bases from J, the junction kept 6 bases outside the gene matches. The CDR3 totals 14 residues. CDR1 and CDR2 from the germline V gene are MDHEN and SYDVKM.

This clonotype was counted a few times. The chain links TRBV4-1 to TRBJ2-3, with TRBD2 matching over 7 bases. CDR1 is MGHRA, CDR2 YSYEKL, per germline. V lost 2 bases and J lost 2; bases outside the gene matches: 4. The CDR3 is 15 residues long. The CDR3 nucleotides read TGCGCCAGCAGCCAACGGCTAGCGGACACAGATACGCAGTATTTT. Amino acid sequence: CASSQRLADTDTQYF.

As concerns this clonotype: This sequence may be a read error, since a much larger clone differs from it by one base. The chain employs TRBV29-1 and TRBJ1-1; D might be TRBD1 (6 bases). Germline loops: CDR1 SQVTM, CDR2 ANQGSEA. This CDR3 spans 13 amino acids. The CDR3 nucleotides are TGCAGCGCAAGTAACAGGGTAGCCACTGAAACTTTCTTT. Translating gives CSASNRVATETFF.

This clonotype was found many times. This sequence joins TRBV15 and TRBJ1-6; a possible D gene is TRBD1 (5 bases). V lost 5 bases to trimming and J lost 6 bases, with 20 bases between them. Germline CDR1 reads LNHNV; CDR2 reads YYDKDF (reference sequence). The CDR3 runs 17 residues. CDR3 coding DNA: TGTGCCACCAGCTCCTCCTACGGGGCCTTCGGTAATTCACCCCTCCACTTT. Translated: CATSSSYGAFGNSPLHF.

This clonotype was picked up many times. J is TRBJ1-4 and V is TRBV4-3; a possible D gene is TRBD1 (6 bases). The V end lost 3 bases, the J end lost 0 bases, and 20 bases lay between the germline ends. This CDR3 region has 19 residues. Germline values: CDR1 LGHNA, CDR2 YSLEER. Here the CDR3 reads CASSQDQQGYDATNEKLFF. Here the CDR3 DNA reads TGCGCCAGCAGCCAGGATCAACAGGGATACGATGCAACTAATGAAAAACTGTTTTTT.

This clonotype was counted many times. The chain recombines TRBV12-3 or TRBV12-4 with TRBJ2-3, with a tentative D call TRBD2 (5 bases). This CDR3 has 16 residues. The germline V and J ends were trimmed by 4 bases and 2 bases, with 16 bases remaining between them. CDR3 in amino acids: CASSSAGLPVTDTQYF. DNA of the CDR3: TGTGCCAGCAGTTCCGCGGGCCTCCCGGTCACAGATACGCAGTATTTT.

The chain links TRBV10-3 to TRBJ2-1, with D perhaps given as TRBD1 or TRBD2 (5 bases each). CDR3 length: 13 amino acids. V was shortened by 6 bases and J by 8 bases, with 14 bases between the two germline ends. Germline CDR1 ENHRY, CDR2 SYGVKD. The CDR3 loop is CAIRMDSQDEQFF. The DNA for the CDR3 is TGTGCCATCAGAATGGACTCACAGGATGAGCAGTTCTTC.

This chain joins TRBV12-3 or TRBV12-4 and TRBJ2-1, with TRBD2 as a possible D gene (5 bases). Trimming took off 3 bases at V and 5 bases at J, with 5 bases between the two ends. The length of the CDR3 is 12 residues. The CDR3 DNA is TGTGCCAGCAGTTTCGGGGACAATGAGCAGTTCTTC. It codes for CASSFGDNEQFF.